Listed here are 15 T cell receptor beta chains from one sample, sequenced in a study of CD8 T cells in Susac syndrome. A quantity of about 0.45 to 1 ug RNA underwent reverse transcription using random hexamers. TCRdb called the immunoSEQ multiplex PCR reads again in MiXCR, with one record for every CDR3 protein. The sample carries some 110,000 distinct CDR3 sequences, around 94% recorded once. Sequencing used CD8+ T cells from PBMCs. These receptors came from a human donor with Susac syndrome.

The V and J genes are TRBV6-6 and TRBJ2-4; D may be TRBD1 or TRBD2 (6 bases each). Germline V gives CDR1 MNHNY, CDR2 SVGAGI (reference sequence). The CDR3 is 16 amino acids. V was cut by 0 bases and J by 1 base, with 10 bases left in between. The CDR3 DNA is TGTGCCAGCAGTTACTCAGGGGGGTTGGCCAAAAACATTCAGTACTTC. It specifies CASSYSGGLAKNIQYF.

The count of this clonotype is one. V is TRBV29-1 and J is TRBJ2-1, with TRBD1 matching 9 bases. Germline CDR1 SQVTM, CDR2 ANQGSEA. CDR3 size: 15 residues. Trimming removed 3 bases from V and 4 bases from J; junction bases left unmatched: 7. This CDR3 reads CSVEYRDRDYNEQFF. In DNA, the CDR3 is TGCAGCGTTGAGTACCGGGACAGGGATTACAATGAGCAGTTCTTC.

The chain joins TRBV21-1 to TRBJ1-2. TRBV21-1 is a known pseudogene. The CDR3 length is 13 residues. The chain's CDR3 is CASSKLSPDGYTF. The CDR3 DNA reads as TGTGCCAGCAGCAAATTGTCTCCCGATGGCTACACCTTC.

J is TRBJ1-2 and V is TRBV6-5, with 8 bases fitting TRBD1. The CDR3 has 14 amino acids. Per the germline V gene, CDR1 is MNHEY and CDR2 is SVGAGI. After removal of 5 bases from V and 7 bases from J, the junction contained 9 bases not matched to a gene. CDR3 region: CASSITGGGSGYTF. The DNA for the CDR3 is TGTGCCAGCAGTATAACAGGGGGGGGTTCTGGCTACACCTTC.

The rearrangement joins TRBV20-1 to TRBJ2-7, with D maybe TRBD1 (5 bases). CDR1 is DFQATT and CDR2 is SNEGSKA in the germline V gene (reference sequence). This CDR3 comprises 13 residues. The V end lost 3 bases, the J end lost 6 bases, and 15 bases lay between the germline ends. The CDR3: CSASRSDGAEQYF. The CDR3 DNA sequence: TGCAGTGCTAGTCGCTCGGATGGGGCCGAGCAGTACTTC.

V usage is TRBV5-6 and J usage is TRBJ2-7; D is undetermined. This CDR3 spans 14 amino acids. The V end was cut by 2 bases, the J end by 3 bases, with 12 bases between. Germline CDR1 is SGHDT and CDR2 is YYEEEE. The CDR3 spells CASSFTQANYEQYF. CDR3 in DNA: TGTGCCAGCAGCTTTACGCAGGCGAACTACGAGCAGTACTTC.

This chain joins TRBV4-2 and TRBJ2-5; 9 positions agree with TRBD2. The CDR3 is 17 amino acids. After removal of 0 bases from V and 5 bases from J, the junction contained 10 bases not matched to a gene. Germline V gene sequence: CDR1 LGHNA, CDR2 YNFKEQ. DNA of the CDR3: TGTGCCAGCAGCCAAGAGTCTGCGGGGGGGCCCGGGGAGACCCAGTACTTC. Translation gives CASSQESAGGPGETQYF.

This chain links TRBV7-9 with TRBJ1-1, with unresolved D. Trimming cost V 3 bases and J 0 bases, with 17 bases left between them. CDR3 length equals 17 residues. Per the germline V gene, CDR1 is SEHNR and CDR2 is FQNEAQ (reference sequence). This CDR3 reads CASSFLAPRELNTEAFF. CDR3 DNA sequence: TGTGCCAGCAGCTTCTTGGCCCCCCGGGAGTTGAACACTGAAGCTTTCTTT.

The CDR3 loop is CATSRDSPGLAGGQETQYF. The CDR3 nucleotides are TGTGCCACCAGCAGAGATTCCCCGGGACTAGCGGGGGGTCAAGAGACCCAGTACTTC. The gene calls are TRBV15 and TRBJ2-5; 15 bases map to TRBD2. The germline CDR1 and CDR2 sequences are LNHNV and YYDKDF (reference sequence). V trimming: 0 bases; J trimming: 2 bases; junction bases outside the gene matches: 7. The CDR3 contains 19 residues.

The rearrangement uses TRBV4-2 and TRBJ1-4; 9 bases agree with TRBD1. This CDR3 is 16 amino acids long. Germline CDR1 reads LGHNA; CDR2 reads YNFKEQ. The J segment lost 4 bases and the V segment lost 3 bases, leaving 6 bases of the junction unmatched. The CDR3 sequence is CASSQRGQGVNEKLFF. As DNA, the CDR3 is TGTGCCAGCAGCCAGAGGGGACAGGGAGTTAATGAAAAACTGTTTTTT.

This CDR3 is CASSSGLAGRHTDTQYF. The CDR3, as DNA: TGTGCCAGCAGTTCGGGACTAGCGGGGCGACACACAGATACGCAGTATTTT. The genes are TRBV12-3 or TRBV12-4 and TRBJ2-3; 13 nucleotides line up with TRBD2. V shed 4 bases, J shed 2 bases, and the junction held 6 bases outside the gene matches. CDR3 length equals 17 residues.

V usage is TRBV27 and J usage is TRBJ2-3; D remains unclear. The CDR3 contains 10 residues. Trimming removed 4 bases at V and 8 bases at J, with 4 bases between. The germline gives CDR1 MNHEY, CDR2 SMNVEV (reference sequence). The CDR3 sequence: CASSYFTQYF. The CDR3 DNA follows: TGTGCCAGCAGTTACTTTACGCAGTATTTT.

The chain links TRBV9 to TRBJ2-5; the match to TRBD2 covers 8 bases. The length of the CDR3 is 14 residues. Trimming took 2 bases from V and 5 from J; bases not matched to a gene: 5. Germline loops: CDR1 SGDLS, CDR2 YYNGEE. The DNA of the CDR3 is TGTGCCAGCAGCGTCAGCGGGGGTGGGGAGACCCAGTACTTC. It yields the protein CASSVSGGGETQYF.

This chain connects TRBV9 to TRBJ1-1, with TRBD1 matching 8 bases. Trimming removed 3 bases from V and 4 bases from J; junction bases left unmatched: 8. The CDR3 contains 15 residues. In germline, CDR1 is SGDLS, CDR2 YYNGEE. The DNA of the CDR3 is TGTGCCAGCAGCGGAGGACAGGGAATTTCCACTGAAGCTTTCTTT. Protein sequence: CASSGGQGISTEAFF.

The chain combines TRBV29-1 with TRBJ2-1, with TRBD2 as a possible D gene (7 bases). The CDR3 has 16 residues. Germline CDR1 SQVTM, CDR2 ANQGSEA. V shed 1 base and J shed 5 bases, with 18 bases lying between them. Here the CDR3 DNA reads TGCAGCGTTGAAGCCCTTCGGGGGGCCCCGGACAATGAGCAGTTCTTC. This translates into CSVEALRGAPDNEQFF.